The next 30 T cell receptor beta chains were all read from a single sample in a study of cytomegalovirus exposure and HLA in healthy donors. 60 Vbeta and 13 Jbeta primers were used in PCR. The assay was immunoSEQ multiplex PCR, and TCRdb's table has in-frame clones only and misses some. This table holds about 82,000 clones, over 9.5% found once. The sample taken for sequencing was PBMCs. The receptors were gathered from a man between 60 and 70 years old in good health and CMV-seropositive.

The chain combines TRBV6-4 with TRBJ2-1, with D tentatively TRBD1 (5 bases). The CDR3 contains 15 residues. Trimming shortened V by 3 bases and J by 0 bases, and 9 bases separated the two germline ends. Germline V gene data show CDR1 as MRHNA and CDR2 as SNTAGT. CDR3 in DNA: TGTGCCAGCAGTGAGGGGCAGAACTCCTACAATGAGCAGTTCTTC. Amino acids: CASSEGQNSYNEQFF.

This clone has only a few counts. The chain employs TRBV6-5 and TRBJ1-1; D is undetermined. Germline assignment: CDR1 MNHEY and CDR2 SVGAGI. The CDR3 is 14 residues long. The V end lost 2 bases, the J end lost 1 base, and 8 bases lay between the germline ends. The DNA of the CDR3 is TGTGCCAGCAGTTACGGGTCAGGGAACACTGAAGCTTTCTTT. Translation: CASSYGSGNTEAFF.

The chain recombines TRBV28 with TRBJ1-5; 7 bases agree with TRBD1. CDR3 length: 14 residues. V was pared by 6 bases and J by 8 bases, with 10 bases of the junction left unmatched. Germline V lookup: CDR1 MDHEN, CDR2 SYDVKM. CDR3 coding DNA: TGTGCCAGCAGAGCCGGGACAGCGCAAGAGCCCCAGCATTTT. It codes for CASRAGTAQEPQHF.

This clone showed up just a few times. This chain connects TRBV11-2 to TRBJ1-3; D is uncertain. The ends were cut back, 3 bases at V and 0 bases at J, with 6 bases in the middle. Germline CDR1 is SGHAT and CDR2 is FQNNGV. The CDR3 runs to 14 residues. CDR3 sequence reads: CASSFVSSGNTIYF. CDR3 DNA sequence: TGTGCCAGCAGCTTCGTTAGCTCTGGAAACACCATATATTTT.

The chain's CDR3 is CASSIRDYPPNEQFF. In DNA, the CDR3 is TGTGCCAGTAGTATCCGGGACTACCCTCCTAATGAGCAGTTCTTC. This chain connects TRBV19 to TRBJ2-1; TRBD2 matches at 7 bases. Germline V gene sequence: CDR1 LNHDA, CDR2 SQIVND (reference sequence). This CDR3 region has 15 residues. The junction had 9 bases not matched to a gene; V was cut back by 3 bases and J by 7 bases.

This clone has just a few counts. V is TRBV5-1 and J is TRBJ1-4; D unresolved. V was cut by 4 bases and J by 0 bases, with 7 bases left in between. Germline V CDR1 and CDR2: SGHRS, YFSETQ. The CDR3 length is 14 residues. In nucleotides, the CDR3 is TGCGCCAGCAGCATACAGTCAACTAATGAAAAACTGTTTTTT. This encodes CASSIQSTNEKLFF. The whole variable domain, filled in from reference TRBV5-1 and TRBJ1-4, reads KAGVTQTPRYLIKTRGQQVTLSCSPISGHRSVSWYQQTPGQGLQFLFEYFSETQRNKGNFPGRFSGRQFSNSRSEMNVSTLELGDSALYLCASSIQSTNEKLFFGSGTQLSVL.

This rearrangement joins TRBV29-1 to TRBJ2-6; 12 nucleotides agree with TRBD2. Germline trimming cut 4 bases from V and 4 bases from J; bases unmatched to any gene: 11. Germline V gives CDR1 SQVTM, CDR2 ANQGSEA. This CDR3 is built from 18 residues. The chain's CDR3 is CSVVVLAGGPVGANVLTF. CDR3 DNA sequence: TGCAGCGTTGTGGTTCTAGCGGGAGGGCCTGTGGGGGCCAACGTCCTGACTTTC.

The chain recombines TRBV6-5 with TRBJ1-2; D perhaps matches TRBD1 (6 bases). Trimming removed 8 bases from V and 8 bases from J, with 18 bases in between. CDR3 size: 13 residues. Germline lookup yields CDR1 MNHEY and CDR2 SVGAGI. CDR3 bases: TGTGCCAGCCGAAAAGGGGGGGTAGGAGGCTACACCTTC. Protein sequence: CASRKGGVGGYTF.

This clone has a handful of counts. In DNA form, the CDR3 reads TGTGCCATCACCGAGGGAGCGGGAGGCCGAGAGACCCAGTACTTC. It specifies CAITEGAGGRETQYF. The gene calls are TRBV10-3 and TRBJ2-5; 9 bases fit TRBD2. J gave up 4 bases and V 7 bases, and 10 bases lay outside the gene matches. Germline lookup yields CDR1 ENHRY and CDR2 SYGVKD. The CDR3 contains 15 residues.

V gene TRBV6-5 combines with J gene TRBJ1-1; 10 nucleotides match TRBD1. The CDR3 is 14 residues long. V lost 5 bases, J lost 2 bases, and 2 bases stayed unmatched. CDR1 MNHEY and CDR2 SVGAGI come from the germline V gene. This CDR3 is CASSRDRGNTEAFF. The DNA for the CDR3 is TGTGCCAGCAGTAGGGACAGGGGCAACACTGAAGCTTTCTTT.

V gene TRBV10-3 combines with J gene TRBJ2-1; 8 positions agree with TRBD2. Trimming took 9 bases from V and 2 from J; bases not matched to a gene: 3. Germline CDR1 reads ENHRY; CDR2 reads SYGVKD. The CDR3 covers 13 residues. The chain's CDR3 is CAITSGAYNEQFF. Here the CDR3 DNA reads TGTGCCATTACTAGCGGCGCCTACAATGAGCAGTTCTTC.

This clone was seen a few times. The chain recombines TRBV4-2 with TRBJ2-1; D is ambiguous. The germline gives CDR1 LGHNA, CDR2 YNFKEQ. V was clipped by 0 bases and J by 8 bases, with 11 bases between them. This CDR3 is built from 14 residues. The CDR3 DNA reads TGTGCCAGCAGCCAAGAAGTCGGTCGGGATGAGCAGTTCTTC. This gives the protein CASSQEVGRDEQFF.

The chain uses TRBV30 and TRBJ1-6; 9 bases line up with TRBD1. Trimming removed 4 bases from V and 7 bases from J; junction bases left unmatched: 11. The germline CDR1 and CDR2 sequences are GTSNPN and SVGIG (reference sequence). The CDR3 is made up of 16 amino acids. CDR3 sequence (DNA): TGTGCCTGGATTCCCAACCGGGACAGGGACAATTCACCCCTCCACTTT. Encoded protein: CAWIPNRDRDNSPLHF.

This clone was observed a few times. The gene calls are TRBV4-1 and TRBJ2-1; TRBD1 is a possible D gene (6 bases). CDR3 length: 13 residues. V lost 3 bases and J 8 bases, leaving 11 bases between the germline ends. Germline CDR1 reads MGHRA; CDR2 reads YSYEKL. CDR3 sequence (DNA): TGCGCCAGCAGCCAGGGGGCGAAACATGAGCAGTTCTTC. This sequence encodes CASSQGAKHEQFF.

This chain joins TRBV28 and TRBJ1-5, with TRBD1 as a possible D gene (6 bases). CDR3 size: 16 residues. The germline gives CDR1 MDHEN, CDR2 SYDVKM. Trimming left V 1 base short and J 7 bases short, with 17 bases between. CDR3 nucleotide sequence: TGTGCCAGCAGTTTATACGGCCAGGGGTTGGGACAGCCCCAGCATTTT. This gives the protein CASSLYGQGLGQPQHF.

This clone was counted only a few times. The rearrangement uses TRBV29-1 and TRBJ2-1, with D possibly being TRBD2 (7 bases). This CDR3 has 13 residues. V lost 4 bases, J lost 6 bases, and 13 bases lay in between. From germline, CDR1 is SQVTM and CDR2 ANQGSEA. The CDR3 nucleotides read TGCAGCGTTGCGGTGGGAGGGGGCAATGAGCAGTTCTTC. Its translation: CSVAVGGGNEQFF.

This clone has just a few counts. The V call is TRBV19, the J call TRBJ2-1, with TRBD2 matching over 9 bases. The CDR3 runs to 14 residues. Germline V lookup: CDR1 LNHDA, CDR2 SQIVND (reference sequence). Trimming removed 6 bases from V and 4 bases from J; junction bases left unmatched: 4. The CDR3 reads CASSLSGGYNEQFF. The CDR3 nucleotides read TGTGCCAGTAGCTTAAGCGGGGGGTACAATGAGCAGTTCTTC.

This clone was seen a few times. This chain uses TRBV5-4 with TRBJ2-1, with D perhaps TRBD2 (6 bases). This CDR3 is 15 amino acids long. CDR1 SGHNT and CDR2 YYREEE come from the germline V gene (reference sequence). Between the trimmed V and J ends, which lost 0 bases and 4 bases, there was a span of 11 bases. CDR3 DNA: TGTGCCAGCAGCTTGGTAGCGGAGGGGTACAATGAGCAGTTCTTC. It yields the protein CASSLVAEGYNEQFF.

This clone was found a few times. This sequence joins TRBV27 and TRBJ2-7; 10 bases align to TRBD1. The V gene end was trimmed by 3 bases and the J gene end by 7 bases; junction bases not matched to a gene: 0. Germline V gene data show CDR1 as MNHEY and CDR2 as SMNVEV (reference sequence). The CDR3 length is 12 residues. The CDR3 loop is CASSLGQGEQYF. The DNA of the CDR3 is TGTGCCAGCAGTTTGGGACAGGGGGAGCAGTACTTC.

This clone showed up just a few times. The gene calls are TRBV30 and TRBJ2-7; 11 nucleotides match TRBD2. After removal of 3 bases from V and 7 bases from J, the junction contained 5 bases not matched to a gene. There are 13 residues in the CDR3. Germline lookup yields CDR1 GTSNPN and CDR2 SVGIG (reference sequence). CDR3 loop: CAWRLAGVGEQYF. CDR3 nucleotides: TGTGCCTGGAGACTAGCGGGAGTGGGGGAGCAGTACTTC.

This clone has more than one count but fewer than ten. V usage is TRBV5-1 and J usage is TRBJ1-2, with D uncertain. The V and J ends lost 4 bases and 0 bases respectively, with 10 bases between them. This CDR3 has 14 residues. Germline CDR1 and CDR2: SGHRS and YFSETQ. The CDR3 spells CASSRGDSNYGYTF. DNA of the CDR3: TGCGCCAGCAGCCGGGGAGATTCTAACTATGGCTACACCTTC.

This clone was counted a few times. The rearrangement joins TRBV6-5 to TRBJ2-3; maybe TRBD2 (5 bases). The CDR3 has 12 amino acids. Looked up from germline, CDR1 is MNHEY and CDR2 is SVGAGI. The V end lost 5 bases, the J end lost 4 bases, and 7 bases lay between the germline ends. CDR3 residues: CASSTRADTQYF. CDR3 nucleotide sequence: TGTGCCAGCAGTACTAGAGCAGATACGCAGTATTTT.

The V and J genes are TRBV6-1 and TRBJ2-3; possibly TRBD1 for D (6 bases). V was trimmed by 0 bases and J by 6 bases, leaving 7 bases between them. The CDR3 is 13 amino acids. From germline, CDR1 is MNHNS and CDR2 SASEGT. CDR3 amino acids: CASSEAQGDTQYF. CDR3 DNA sequence: TGTGCCAGCAGTGAAGCGCAGGGGGATACGCAGTATTTT.

The rearrangement links TRBV5-1 to TRBJ2-2; TRBD1 matches at 10 bases. The CDR3 consists of 14 residues. CDR1 and CDR2 (germline): SGHRS, YFSETQ. The V and J ends lost 6 bases and 5 bases, in that order; junction bases with no gene match: 4. The chain's CDR3 is CASTWTGGTGELFF. The CDR3 bases are TGCGCCAGCACCTGGACAGGGGGGACCGGGGAGCTGTTTTTT.

This rearrangement joins TRBV30 to TRBJ1-2; weak D call: TRBD1 (6 bases). Germline CDR1 and CDR2: GTSNPN and SVGIG (reference sequence). V lost 2 bases, J lost 8 bases, and 24 bases lay in between. This CDR3 comprises 16 residues. The CDR3: CAWSRLTGTNTEGYTF. The CDR3 bases are TGTGCCTGGAGTAGGTTGACGGGGACAAACACGGAAGGCTACACCTTC.

In its sample, this clone was seen a few times. The rearrangement uses TRBV5-6 and TRBJ1-1; TRBD1 matches at 9 bases. CDR1 is SGHDT, CDR2 YYEEEE, per germline. The junction had 11 bases not matched to a gene; V was cut back by 4 bases and J by 1 base. The CDR3 contains 17 residues. CDR3 nucleotides: TGTGCCAGCAGCCGATCGACCCACAGGGGGCAGAACACTGAAGCTTTCTTT. It codes for CASSRSTHRGQNTEAFF.

V and J are TRBV5-1 and TRBJ2-3, with a possible D match to TRBD2 (6 bases). V was shortened by 1 base and J by 3 bases, with 15 bases between the two germline ends. The germline CDR1 and CDR2 sequences are SGHRS and YFSETQ. The CDR3 extends over 16 amino acids. The CDR3 region has the DNA TGCGCCAGCAGCTTGAGCTCCGCGGGGAGGACAGATACGCAGTATTTT. It translates to CASSLSSAGRTDTQYF.

This chain connects TRBV5-1 to TRBJ2-3; D is unresolved. The CDR3 has 14 residues. CDR1 is SGHRS and CDR2 is YFSETQ in the germline V gene. The ends were cut back, 4 bases at V and 0 bases at J, with 9 bases in the middle. In nucleotides, the CDR3 is TGCGCCAGCAGCGTGGACGGGAGCACAGATACGCAGTATTTT. Translation: CASSVDGSTDTQYF.

The chain employs TRBV10-3 and TRBJ1-5; D gene ambiguous. The V end lost 8 bases, the J end lost 2 bases, and 13 bases lay between the germline ends. The V gene's germline CDR1 is ENHRY and CDR2 SYGVKD. The CDR3 contains 14 residues. The CDR3 region has the DNA TGTGCCATCCAAGACCGTGCGGGCAATCAGCCCCAGCATTTT. It yields the protein CAIQDRAGNQPQHF.

This clone has a handful of counts. This chain links TRBV19 with TRBJ1-5; 7 nucleotides agree with TRBD1. Germline values: CDR1 LNHDA, CDR2 SQIVND (reference sequence). V dropped 10 bases and J dropped 2; count of bases not matched to a gene: 5. The CDR3 has 13 amino acids. The CDR3 sequence is CAIGDSRNQPQHF. For the CDR3, the DNA is TGTGCCATTGGGGACAGTCGCAATCAGCCCCAGCATTTT.